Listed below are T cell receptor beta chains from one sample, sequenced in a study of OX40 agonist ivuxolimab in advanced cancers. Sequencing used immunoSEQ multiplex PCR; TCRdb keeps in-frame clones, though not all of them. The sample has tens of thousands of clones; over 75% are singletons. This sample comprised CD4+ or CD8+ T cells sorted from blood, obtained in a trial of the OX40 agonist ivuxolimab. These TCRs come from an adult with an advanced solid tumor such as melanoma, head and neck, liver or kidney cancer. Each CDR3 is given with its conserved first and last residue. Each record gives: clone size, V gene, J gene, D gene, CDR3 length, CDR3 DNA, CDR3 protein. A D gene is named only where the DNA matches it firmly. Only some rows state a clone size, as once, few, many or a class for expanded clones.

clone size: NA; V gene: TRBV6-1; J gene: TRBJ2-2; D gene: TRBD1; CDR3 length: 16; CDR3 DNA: TGTGCCAGCAGCGAACAGGGGATTGGGTTCACCGGGGAGCTGTTTTTT; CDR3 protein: CASSEQGIGFTGELFF
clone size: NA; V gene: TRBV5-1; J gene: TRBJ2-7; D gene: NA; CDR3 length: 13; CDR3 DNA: TGCGCCAGCAGCTTGGCCGGGACTTTGGTGCAGTACTTC; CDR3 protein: CASSLAGTLVQYF
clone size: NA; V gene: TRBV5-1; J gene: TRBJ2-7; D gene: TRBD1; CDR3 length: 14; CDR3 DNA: TGCGCCAGCAGCAAAGGACAGGGTGGGGGCGAGCAGTACTTC; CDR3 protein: CASSKGQGGGEQYF
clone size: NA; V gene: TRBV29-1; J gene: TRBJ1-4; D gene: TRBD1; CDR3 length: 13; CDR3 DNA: TGCAGCGTTCTCGGACAGGGGGGTGAAAAACTGTTTTTT; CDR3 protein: CSVLGQGGEKLFF
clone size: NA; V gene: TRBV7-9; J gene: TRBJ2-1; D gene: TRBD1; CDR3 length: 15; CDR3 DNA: TGTGCCAGCAGCTTGGGGACAGCGAATTACAATGAGCAGTTCTTC; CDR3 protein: CASSLGTANYNEQFF
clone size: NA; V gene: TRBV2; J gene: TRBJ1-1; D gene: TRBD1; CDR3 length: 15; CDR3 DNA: TGTGCCAGTACCATGACAGGGGCACCAAACACTGAAGCTTTCTTT; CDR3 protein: CASTMTGAPNTEAFF
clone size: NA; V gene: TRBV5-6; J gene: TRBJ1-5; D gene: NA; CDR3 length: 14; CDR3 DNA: TGTGCCAGCAGCTTTTACAGGGTCGATCAGCCCCAGCATTTT; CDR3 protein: CASSFYRVDQPQHF
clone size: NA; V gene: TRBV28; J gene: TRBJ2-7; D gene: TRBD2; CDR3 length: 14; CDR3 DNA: TGTGCCAGCAGGGAAAGCGGGAGAATCTACGAGCAGTACTTC; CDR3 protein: CASRESGRIYEQYF
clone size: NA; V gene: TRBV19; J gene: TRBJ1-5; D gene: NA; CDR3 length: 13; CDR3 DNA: TGTGCCAGTAGTACAGGGGATAGTCAGCCCCAGCATTTT; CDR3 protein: CASSTGDSQPQHF
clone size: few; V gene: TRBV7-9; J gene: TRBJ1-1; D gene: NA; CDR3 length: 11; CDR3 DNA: TGTGCCAGCAGCCCGCCCGGGTCGGCTTTCTTT; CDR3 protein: CASSPPGSAFF
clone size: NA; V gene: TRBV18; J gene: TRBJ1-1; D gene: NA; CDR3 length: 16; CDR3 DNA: TGTGCCAGCTCACCACTTTCAGGGAGGGGGAACACTGAAGCTTTCTTT; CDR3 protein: CASSPLSGRGNTEAFF